This entry is about one T cell receptor beta chain. This sample was included in a study of blood T cell repertoires in COVID-19. Study overall: Sample material is recorded as cDNA or gDNA derived from T cells, B-cell-depleted T cells, or PBMCs.

The CDR3 totals 15 residues. Germline V CDR1 and CDR2: LNHDA, SQIVND (reference sequence). With 5 bases clipped from V and 2 bases from J, the junction kept 5 bases outside the gene matches. Original processing notes: Estimation of nucleated cell counts relied on the amplification of reference gene primers. TCRdb keeps only in-frame clones here, not all; method: immunoSEQ multiplex PCR. For V, J and clone size, that table is used; D and trimming come from the DNA. The sample has about 260,000 clones; about 90% are singletons. Across under 25 US areas, participants ranged in age from about 18 to 100 years. Cohorts were assigned according to the clinical history that participants reported.

The source of this sequence is a woman aged 25 to 39 with acute COVID-19. V gene TRBV19 combines with J gene TRBJ2-7, with 11 bases that match TRBD1. The sequencing input was PBMCs or T cells enriched from blood (not recorded which). This chain's CDR3 is CASSSPGQGAYEQYF. The DNA for the CDR3 is TGTGCCAGTAGTTCCCCGGGACAGGGGGCCTACGAGCAGTACTTC.